This TCR beta chain comes out of a study of OX40 agonist ivuxolimab in advanced cancers. Study-level background: Patients received the agonistic anti-OX40 (CD134) antibody ivuxolimab.

Concerning this clone itself: Antigen: not known.

The repertoire was sequenced with immunoSEQ multiplex PCR; TCRdb's copy has only in-frame clones and lacks some. The sample has approximately 68,000 clones, around 86% seen once. Collection of blood occurred at baseline, at cycle 4 day 1, and at cycle 7 day 1. The CDR3 runs to 13 residues. In germline, CDR1 is LGHNA, CDR2 YSLEER. The ends lost 3 bases at V and 7 bases at J; junction bases unmatched: 3. Study conclusions and caveats: On average, CD8+ T cells showed a greater number of expanded clones than CD4+. The work left the antigen specificity of expanded peripheral T cells undetermined.

This receptor was taken from an adult with an advanced solid tumor such as melanoma, head and neck, liver or kidney cancer. This chain uses TRBV4-3 with TRBJ2-7; 10 bases agree with TRBD1. This specimen was CD4+ or CD8+ T cells sorted from blood, taken in a trial of the OX40 agonist ivuxolimab. The CDR3 DNA reads TGCGCCAGCAGCCAGGGACAGGGGCGGGAGCAGTACTTC. This translates into CASSQGQGREQYF.